This T cell receptor beta chain was documented in a study of blood T cell repertoires in COVID-19. Background on the study: COVID-19 samples, acute and convalescent, were from the United States, Italy and Spain. PBMCs, B-cell-depleted T cells, or T cells provided the cDNA or gDNA that made up the material.

In the source study's methods: Researchers report that nucleated cell counts were estimated from reference gene primer amplification. Data came from immunoSEQ multiplex PCR; TCRdb stores just in-frame clones and leaves some out. The DNA gave D and trimming, while V, J and clone size come from that table. The sample records 65,000 to 90,000 clones, 82% being singletons. This clone was observed once. This TCR came from a woman in her sixties or seventies with acute or convalescent COVID-19. Sequencing was carried out using peripheral blood.

CDR3 residues: CASSPDSFGAFF. The CDR3 nucleotides are TGTGCCAGCAGCCCGGACAGTTTCGGAGCTTTCTTT. The chain combines TRBV12-3 or TRBV12-4 with TRBJ1-1, with a weak D call TRBD1 (6 bases). V lost 6 bases and J 10 bases, leaving 15 bases between the germline ends. This CDR3 comprises 12 residues.